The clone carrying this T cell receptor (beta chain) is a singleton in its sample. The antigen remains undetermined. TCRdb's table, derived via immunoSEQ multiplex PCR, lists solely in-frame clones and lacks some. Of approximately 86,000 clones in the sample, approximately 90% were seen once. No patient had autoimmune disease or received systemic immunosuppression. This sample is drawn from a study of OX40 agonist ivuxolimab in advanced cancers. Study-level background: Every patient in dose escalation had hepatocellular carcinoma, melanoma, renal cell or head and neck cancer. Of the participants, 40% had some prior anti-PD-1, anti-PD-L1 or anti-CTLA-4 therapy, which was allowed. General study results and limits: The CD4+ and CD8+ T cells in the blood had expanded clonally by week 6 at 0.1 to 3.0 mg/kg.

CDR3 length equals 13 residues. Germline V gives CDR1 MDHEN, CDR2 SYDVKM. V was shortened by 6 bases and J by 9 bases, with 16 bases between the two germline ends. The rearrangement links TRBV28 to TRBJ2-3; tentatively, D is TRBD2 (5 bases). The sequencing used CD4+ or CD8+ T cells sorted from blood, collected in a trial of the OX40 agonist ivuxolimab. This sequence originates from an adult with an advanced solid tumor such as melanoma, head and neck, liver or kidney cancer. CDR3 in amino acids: CASSSGSPATQYF. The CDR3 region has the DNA TGTGCCAGCAGCTCGGGGAGTCCGGCGACGCAGTATTTT. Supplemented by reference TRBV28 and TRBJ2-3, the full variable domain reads DVKVTQSSRYLVKRTGEKVFLECVQDMDHENMFWYRQDPGLGLRLIYFSYDVKMKEKGDIPEGYSVSREKKERFSLILESASTNQTSMYLCASSSGSPATQYFGPGTRLTVL.